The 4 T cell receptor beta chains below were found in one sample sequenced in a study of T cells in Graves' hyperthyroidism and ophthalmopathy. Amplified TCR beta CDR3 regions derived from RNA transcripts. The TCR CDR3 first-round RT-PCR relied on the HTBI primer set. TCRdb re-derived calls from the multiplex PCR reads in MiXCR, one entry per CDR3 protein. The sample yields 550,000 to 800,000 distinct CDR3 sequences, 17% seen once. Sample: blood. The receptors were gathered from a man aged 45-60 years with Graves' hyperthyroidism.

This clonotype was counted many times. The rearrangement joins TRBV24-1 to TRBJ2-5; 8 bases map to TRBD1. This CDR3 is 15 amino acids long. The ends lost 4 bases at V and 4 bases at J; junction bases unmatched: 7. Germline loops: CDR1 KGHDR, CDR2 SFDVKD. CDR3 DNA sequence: TGTGCCACCAGTGACTCCTCAGGGGGCTTAGAGACCCAGTACTTC. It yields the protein CATSDSSGGLETQYF.

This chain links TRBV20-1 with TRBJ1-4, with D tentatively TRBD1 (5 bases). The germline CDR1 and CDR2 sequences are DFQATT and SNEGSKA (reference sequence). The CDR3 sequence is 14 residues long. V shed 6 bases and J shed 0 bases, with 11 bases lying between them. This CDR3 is CSAPRGATNEKLFF. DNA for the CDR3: TGCAGTGCGCCGCGGGGGGCAACTAATGAAAAACTGTTTTTT.

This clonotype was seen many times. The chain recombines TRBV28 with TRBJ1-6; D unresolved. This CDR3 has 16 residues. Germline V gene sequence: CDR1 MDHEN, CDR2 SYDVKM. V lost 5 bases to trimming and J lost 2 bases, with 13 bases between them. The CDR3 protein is CASSAALGPYNSPLHF. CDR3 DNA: TGTGCCAGCAGTGCTGCTCTTGGCCCCTATAATTCACCCCTCCACTTT.

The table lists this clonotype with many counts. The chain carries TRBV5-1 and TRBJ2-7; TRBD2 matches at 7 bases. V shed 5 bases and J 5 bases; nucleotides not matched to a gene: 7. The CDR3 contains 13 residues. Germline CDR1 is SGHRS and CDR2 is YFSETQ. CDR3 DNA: TGCGCCAGCAGGCGGGAGTCCTTCGACGAGCAGTACTTC. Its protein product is CASRRESFDEQYF.